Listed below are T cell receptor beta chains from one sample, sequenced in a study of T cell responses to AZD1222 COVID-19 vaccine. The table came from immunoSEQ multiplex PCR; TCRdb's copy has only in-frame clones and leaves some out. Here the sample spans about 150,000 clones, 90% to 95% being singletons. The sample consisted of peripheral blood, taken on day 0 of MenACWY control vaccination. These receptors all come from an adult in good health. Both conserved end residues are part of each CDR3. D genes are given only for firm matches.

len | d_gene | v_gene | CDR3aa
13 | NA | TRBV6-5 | CASNYLANNEQFF
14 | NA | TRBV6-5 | CASSIQGPRDEQYF
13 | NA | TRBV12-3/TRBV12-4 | CASSLGWPYEQYF
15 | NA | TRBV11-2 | CASSSIRVEGTEAFF
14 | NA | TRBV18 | CASSRDRTSSTLHF
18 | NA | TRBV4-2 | CASSQDLLSNIVTDTQYF
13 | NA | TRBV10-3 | CAISGERNTEAFF
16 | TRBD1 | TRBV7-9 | CASSARQGSSGNTIYF
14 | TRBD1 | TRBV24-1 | CATRRDRGGYGYTF
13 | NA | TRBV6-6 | CASSSLRTDTQYF
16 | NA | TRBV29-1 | CSAFTRGQGGPTVQYF
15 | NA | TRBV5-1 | CASSSSQGQNYGYTF
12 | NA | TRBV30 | CAWSQTTEKLFF
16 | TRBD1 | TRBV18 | CASSPETGLGNQPQHF
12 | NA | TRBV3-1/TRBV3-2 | CASSSPGTEAFF
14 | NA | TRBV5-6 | CASSLRVFGNTIYF
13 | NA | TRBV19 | CASSNGLFYEQYF
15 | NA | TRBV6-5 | CASSYSLIMNTEAFF
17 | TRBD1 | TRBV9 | CASSADYYRGRGTEAFF
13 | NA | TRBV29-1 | CSVETPPECEAFF
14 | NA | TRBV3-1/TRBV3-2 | CASSHGRGAGEQYF
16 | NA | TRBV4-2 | CASSQDRAGSGYGYTF
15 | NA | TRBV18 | CASSLRGGGNSPLHF
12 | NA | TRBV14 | CASRGLGEGAFF
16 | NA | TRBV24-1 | CATSDLRGIGTGELFF
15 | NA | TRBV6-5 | CASSRSGGGNTEAFF
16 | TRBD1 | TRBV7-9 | CASSLEWTGGNEKLFF
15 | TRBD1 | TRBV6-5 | CASRKLTGGRYGYTF
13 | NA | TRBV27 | CASNLRFNSPLHF
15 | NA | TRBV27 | CASSLSQPGYNEQFF
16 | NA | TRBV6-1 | CASSEAQGIAGNTIYF
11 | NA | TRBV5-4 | CASSWGTEQFF
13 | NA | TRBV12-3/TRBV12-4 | CASRQREVNEQFF
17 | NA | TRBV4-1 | CASSQDAPTGRRQPQHF
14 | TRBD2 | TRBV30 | CAWTAPGGWEEQYF
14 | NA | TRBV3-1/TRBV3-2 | CASSQGGQTYEQYF
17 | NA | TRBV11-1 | CASSLASTGTFNYGYTF
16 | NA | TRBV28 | CASSQTRDFDNSPLHF
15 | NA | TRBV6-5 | CASSYSDTRSYEQYF
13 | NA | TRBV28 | CASSSAPTEGYTF
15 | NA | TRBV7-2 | CASSLALGDGNTIYF
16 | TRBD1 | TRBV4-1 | CASSQEPWDRPYEQYF
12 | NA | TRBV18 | CASSPTTDGYTF
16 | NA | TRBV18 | CASSPGQIYMNTEAFF
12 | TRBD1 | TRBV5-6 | CASSLPDRVSVF
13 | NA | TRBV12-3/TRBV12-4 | CASSYSDNQPQHF
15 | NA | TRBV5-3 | CARSKPGPGPYEQYF
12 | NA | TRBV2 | CASSGDDSPLHF
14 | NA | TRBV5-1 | CASSLAEGNYGYTF
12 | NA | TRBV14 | CASSQAGFEQYF
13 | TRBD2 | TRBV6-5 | CASSYVASGEQFF
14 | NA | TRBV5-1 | CASSLTGNTGELFF